The TCR beta chain described here comes from a study of post-analysis software for immune sequencing data. This clonotype was found a few times. Its target is not known. Whole-study results and caveats: Higher frequency in patients than in controls was seen for about five TRBV segments, with TRBV5-6, TRBV5-1 and TRBV20-1 among them. Under the F measure, samples that were prepared in one batch clustered strongly together.

Trimming cost V 4 bases and J 2 bases; bases outside gene matches: 6. The CDR3 is 15 amino acids. Sequencing libraries made from TCR beta cDNA carried unique molecular identifiers. A single record per CDR3 protein comes from TCRdb applying MiXCR to the PCR reads. The table includes about 460,000 distinct CDR3 sequences, roughly 45% detected once. The chain links TRBV12-3 or TRBV12-4 to TRBJ2-5; TRBD1 matches 8 bases. The sample comprised blood. This clonotype originated in a girl aged 10-17 years with multiple sclerosis. The DNA of the CDR3 is TGTGCCAGCAGTTATTCGACAGGGGTTCAAGAGACCCAGTACTTC. Its translation: CASSYSTGVQETQYF.